This T cell receptor (beta chain) was sequenced during a study of spatial heterogeneity in lung cancer. Overall study context: Fewer alpha-chain than beta-chain sequences were consistently detected.

This clonotype was detected ten times or more. Its specificity is not known. Described time point: blood at routine non-recurrence follow-up after resection. Whole RNA was taken from tumor, nontumor lung or frozen PBMC; it was then sequenced unsorted. The CDR3 has 12 amino acids. The germline V gene encodes CDR1 SGHTA and CDR2 FQGNSA. Trimming cost V 5 bases and J 12 bases, with 14 bases left between them. Study conclusions and caveats: Detection of ubiquitous tumor TCRs in blood was higher at resection than follow-up.

TCRdb re-called the 5' RACE reads through MiXCR, storing one row per CDR3 protein. This sample carries some 110,000 distinct CDR3 sequences, 9% to 15% of them seen once, and the ten largest clones take roughly 17%. This clonotype was sampled from a male donor with early-stage non-small cell lung cancer. The chain has TRBV7-2 and TRBJ2-1, with a tentative D call TRBD2 (5 bases). Here the sequenced sample was PBMCs, taken at follow-up. As DNA, the CDR3 is TGTGCCAGCAGCCCGCGGGCCGGAAGGCAGTTCTTC. The encoded protein is CASSPRAGRQFF.